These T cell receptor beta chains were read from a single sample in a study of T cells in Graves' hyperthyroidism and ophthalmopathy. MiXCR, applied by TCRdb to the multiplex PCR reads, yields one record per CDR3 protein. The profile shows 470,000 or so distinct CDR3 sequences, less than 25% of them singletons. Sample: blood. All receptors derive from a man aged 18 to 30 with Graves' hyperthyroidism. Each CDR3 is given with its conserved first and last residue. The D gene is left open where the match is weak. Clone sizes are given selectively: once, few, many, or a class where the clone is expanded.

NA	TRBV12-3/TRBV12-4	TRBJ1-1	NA	TGTGCCAGCAGTAATAGGGGGATAGGGAACACTGAAGCTTTCTTT	CASSNRGIGNTEAFF
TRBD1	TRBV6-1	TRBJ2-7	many	TGTGCCAGCAGTGAGAGCCTGACAGGGAGCGCAAGGAACGAGCAGTACTTC	CASSESLTGSARNEQYF
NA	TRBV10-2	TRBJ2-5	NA	TGCGCCAGCCGCGAGCCGGGACACCAAGAGACCCAGTACTTC	CASREPGHQETQYF
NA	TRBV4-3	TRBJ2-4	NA	TGCGCCAGCAGCCAAGGCAGGGTAGGCATTCAGTACTTC	CASSQGRVGIQYF
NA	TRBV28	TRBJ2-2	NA	TGTGCCAGCACGATCTTCGGTGGGATCCTGTTTTTT	CASTIFGGILFF
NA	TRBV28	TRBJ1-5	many	TGTGCCAGCTGTCCTCTAAGCCAGCCCCAGCATTTT	CASCPLSQPQHF
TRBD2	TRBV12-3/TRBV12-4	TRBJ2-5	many	TGTGCCAGCGCCGATGTCCTAGCGGGGGGAAGAGAGACCCAGTACTTC	CASADVLAGGRETQYF
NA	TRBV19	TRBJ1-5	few	TGTGCCAGTAGTATTCGGGGTTTGGGCAATCAGCCCCAGCATTTT	CASSIRGLGNQPQHF
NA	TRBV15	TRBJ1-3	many	TGTGCCACCAGCAGGTCCGGGGCCACGAGCTCTGGAAACACCATATATTTT	CATSRSGATSSGNTIYF
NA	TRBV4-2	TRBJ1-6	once	TGTGCCAGCAGCCAAGACAGGGAGAATTCACCCCTCCACTTT	CASSQDRENSPLHF
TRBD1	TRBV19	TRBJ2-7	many	TGTGCCAGCGGACAGGGGTACGAGCAGTACTTC	CASGQGYEQYF
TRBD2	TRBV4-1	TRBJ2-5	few	TGCGCCAGCAGCCCGGGGGCTAGCGGGCGAGAGACCCAGTACTTC	CASSPGASGRETQYF
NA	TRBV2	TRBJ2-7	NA	TGTGCCAGCAGGGAGATGACAGCCGTCTCCTACGAGCAGTACTTC	CASREMTAVSYEQYF
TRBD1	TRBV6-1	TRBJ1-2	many	TGTGCCAGCAGACGGATGGGACAGGGGGCTGGCTACACCTTC	CASRRMGQGAGYTF
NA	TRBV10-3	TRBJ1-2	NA	TGTGCCATCAGTAACCTGGACAGTAATGGCTACACCTTC	CAISNLDSNGYTF
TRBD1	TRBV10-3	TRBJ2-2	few	TGTGCCATCAGTGCGGGGACAGCCGGGGAGCTGTTTTTT	CAISAGTAGELFF
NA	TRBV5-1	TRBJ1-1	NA	TGCGCCAGCAGCCGTCAAGGGAGTGGAGACACTGAAGCTTTCTTT	CASSRQGSGDTEAFF
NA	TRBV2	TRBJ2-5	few	TGTGCCAGCAGTGAAGCTTCAGGTCGACAGGAGCAAGAGACCCAGTACTTC	CASSEASGRQEQETQYF
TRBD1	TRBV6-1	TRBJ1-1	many	TGTGCCAGCAGTGACCAGGGGGCTATGAACACTGAAGCTTTCTTT	CASSDQGAMNTEAFF
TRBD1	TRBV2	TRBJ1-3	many	TGTGCCAGCAGTGAAACTTGGACAGGCTCTGGAAACACCATATATTTT	CASSETWTGSGNTIYF
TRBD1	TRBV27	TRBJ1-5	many	TGTGCCAGCAGTCCGGGACAGGTCCTTAATCAGCCCCAGCATTTT	CASSPGQVLNQPQHF
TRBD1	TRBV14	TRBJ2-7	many	TGTGCCAGCAGCCGTTGGGACAGCACCTACGAGCAGTACTTC	CASSRWDSTYEQYF
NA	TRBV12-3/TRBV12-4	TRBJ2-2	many	TGTGCCAGTCTGGGGGGCGGGGAGCTGTTTTTT	CASLGGGELFF
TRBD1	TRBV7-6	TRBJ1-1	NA	TGTGCCAGCAGCTCGTTCCTAGGACAGGGGGCTGAAGCTTTCTTT	CASSSFLGQGAEAFF
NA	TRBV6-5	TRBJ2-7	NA	TGTGCCAGCAGTTACACAAGACTCTCCTACGAGCAGTACTTC	CASSYTRLSYEQYF
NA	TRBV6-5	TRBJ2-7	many	TGTGCCAGCAGTCCCAACAGCGATGGCGAGCAGTACTTC	CASSPNSDGEQYF
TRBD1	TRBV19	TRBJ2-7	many	TGTGCCAGTAGTATAGCCCCCGGGACAGGGCCATCCTACGAGCAGTACTTC	CASSIAPGTGPSYEQYF
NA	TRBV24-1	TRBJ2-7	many	TGTGCCACCAGTGATGTGGGTACCTACGAGCAGTACTTC	CATSDVGTYEQYF
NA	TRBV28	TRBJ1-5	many	TGTGCCAGCAGTTTGCCGGGATTGCCCAATCAGCCCCAGCATTTT	CASSLPGLPNQPQHF
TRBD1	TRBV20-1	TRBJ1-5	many	TGCAGTGCTAGGGGGGAACAGGGGATCAGCAATCAGCCCCAGCATTTT	CSARGEQGISNQPQHF
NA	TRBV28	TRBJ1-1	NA	TGTGCCAGCAGTTTATTCAAGCCGAACACTGAAGCTTTCTTT	CASSLFKPNTEAFF
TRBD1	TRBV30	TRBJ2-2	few	TGTGCCTGGAGCATACAGGGGACGAACACCGGGGAGCTGTTTTTT	CAWSIQGTNTGELFF
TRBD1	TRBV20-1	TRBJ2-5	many	TGCAGTGCTTCCCCGGGCCTTACAGGGGCCATGTCTGAGACCCAGTACTTC	CSASPGLTGAMSETQYF
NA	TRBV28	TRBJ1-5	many	TGTGCCAGCAGTTCGGAAAGGGGCAATCAGCCCCAGCATTTT	CASSSERGNQPQHF
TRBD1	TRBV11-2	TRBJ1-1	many	TGTGCCAGCAGCCTTTTCCCTAGGACAGGGGAGCATATGAACACTGAAGCTTTCTTT	CASSLFPRTGEHMNTEAFF
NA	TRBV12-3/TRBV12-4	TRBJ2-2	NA	TGTGCCAGCAGTTCTAACAGGGTTTTCACCGGGGAGCTGTTTTTT	CASSSNRVFTGELFF
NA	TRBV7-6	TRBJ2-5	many	TGTGCCAGCAGCGCCTGGGACAACCAAGAGACCCAGTACTTC	CASSAWDNQETQYF
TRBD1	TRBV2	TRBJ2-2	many	TGTGCCAGCATTGGACAGGGATGGACCGGGGAGCTGTTTTTT	CASIGQGWTGELFF
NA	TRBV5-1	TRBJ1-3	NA	TGCGCCAGCAGCTTGGCCGGAGGGGGTCCTGGAAACACCATATATTTT	CASSLAGGGPGNTIYF
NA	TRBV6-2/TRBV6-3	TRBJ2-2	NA	TGTGCCAGCAGTTACTCAGGGACCGAGAACACCGGGGAGCTGTTTTTT	CASSYSGTENTGELFF
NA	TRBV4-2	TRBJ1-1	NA	TGTACCAGCAGCCAAGAGCTTGGGGGTGAAGCTTTCTTT	CTSSQELGGEAFF